These 17 T cell receptor beta chains share one sample of origin, sequenced in a study of blood T cell repertoires in COVID-19. Clones were read by immunoSEQ multiplex PCR, and TCRdb kept only the in-frame ones, dropping some. In the table there are fewer than 150,000 clones, 84% of which are singletons. Sequenced sample: peripheral blood. These receptors originate from a human donor in a cohort sampled during active COVID-19.

This clone turned up a few times. The chain joins TRBV30 to TRBJ2-7; D remains ambiguous. Trimming left V 5 bases short and J 0 bases short, with 5 bases between. This CDR3 comprises 11 residues. Germline V CDR1 and CDR2: GTSNPN, SVGIG (reference sequence). The CDR3 here is CAWGISYEQYF. As DNA, the CDR3 is TGTGCCTGGGGTATCTCCTACGAGCAGTACTTC.

This chain uses TRBV11-2 with TRBJ1-6; D is uncertain. The CDR3 has 16 amino acids. CDR1 and CDR2 from the germline V gene are SGHAT and FQNNGV. The ends were cut back, 1 base at V and 7 bases at J, with 14 bases in the middle. The CDR3 protein is CASSLVVQPPNSPLHF. CDR3 bases: TGTGCCAGCAGCTTAGTTGTACAACCACCCAATTCACCCCTCCACTTT.

V is TRBV11-2 and J is TRBJ2-5, with 7 bases that match TRBD1. In germline, CDR1 is SGHAT, CDR2 FQNNGV. V shed 3 bases and J 7 bases; nucleotides not matched to a gene: 11. The CDR3 spans 15 residues. Here the CDR3 DNA reads TGTGCCAGCAGCTTCCTTATACAGGGGAGCGTGACCCAGTACTTC. Translating it yields CASSFLIQGSVTQYF.

This clone was observed a handful of times. The rearrangement joins TRBV7-9 to TRBJ2-7; 7 nucleotides match TRBD2. Germline V lookup: CDR1 SEHNR, CDR2 FQNEAQ (reference sequence). The CDR3 covers 13 residues. V lost 1 base, J lost 5 bases, and 2 bases stayed unmatched. DNA for the CDR3: TGTGCCAGCAGCTTAGAACGGGGGGACGAGCAGTACTTC. As protein: CASSLERGDEQYF.

The V call is TRBV19, the J call TRBJ2-1; 11 nucleotides match TRBD2. Germline V CDR1 and CDR2: LNHDA, SQIVND (reference sequence). This CDR3 has 17 amino acids. V dropped 3 bases and J dropped 0; count of bases not matched to a gene: 4. This CDR3 is CASSILAGGRSYNEQFF. The CDR3 nucleotides are TGTGCCAGTAGTATCCTAGCGGGGGGACGCTCCTACAATGAGCAGTTCTTC.

The chain joins TRBV27 to TRBJ1-2; no firm D call. The ends were cut back, 2 bases at V and 8 bases at J, with 12 bases in the middle. CDR3 length: 13 amino acids. In germline, CDR1 is MNHEY, CDR2 SMNVEV (reference sequence). The CDR3 is CASSLNSLGGYTF. In DNA form, the CDR3 reads TGTGCCAGCAGTTTAAATTCTCTGGGCGGCTACACCTTC.

The chain links TRBV2 to TRBJ2-5; D is perhaps TRBD2 (5 bases). From germline, CDR1 is SNHLY and CDR2 FYNNEI. V gave up 10 bases and J gave up 5 bases, with 11 bases separating them. This CDR3 contains 11 residues. CDR3 nucleotide sequence: TGTGCCATGCGGGTGGGGGAGACCCAGTACTTC. Translation gives CAMRVGETQYF.

This rearrangement joins TRBV4-1 to TRBJ2-7; D possibly corresponds to TRBD1 (5 bases). Germline CDR1 and CDR2: MGHRA and YSYEKL. V lost 5 bases and J 3 bases, leaving 11 bases between the germline ends. The CDR3 contains 13 residues. The CDR3 DNA reads as TGCGCCAGCAGCACTACTCAGGGCTACGAGCAGTACTTC. It is translated as CASSTTQGYEQYF.

The rearrangement links TRBV10-3 to TRBJ2-5; perhaps TRBD2 as D (5 bases). Germline V lookup: CDR1 ENHRY, CDR2 SYGVKD. V was cut by 10 bases and J by 2 bases, with 8 bases left in between. The CDR3 runs 11 residues. The CDR3 is CATEEQETQYF. The CDR3, as DNA: TGTGCCACGGAGGAGCAAGAGACCCAGTACTTC.

The chain has TRBV7-6 and TRBJ2-7; 14 bases align to TRBD2. CDR1 SGHVS and CDR2 FNYEAQ come from the germline V gene. The CDR3 is 17 amino acids. J was trimmed by 0 bases and V by 1 base; bases with no gene match: 2. Here the CDR3 reads CASSLGTSGGLSYEQYF. CDR3 DNA: TGTGCCAGCAGCTTAGGGACTAGCGGGGGGCTCTCCTACGAGCAGTACTTC.

The chain joins TRBV7-9 to TRBJ2-3; tentative D call: TRBD2 (5 bases). Germline lookup yields CDR1 SEHNR and CDR2 FQNEAQ (reference sequence). The CDR3 extends over 14 amino acids. Trimming cost V 1 base and J 3 bases, with 8 bases left between them. CDR3 sequence (DNA): TGTGCCAGCAGCTTAGGAGGGCGGACAGATACGCAGTATTTT. Residues: CASSLGGRTDTQYF.

V and J are TRBV12-3 or TRBV12-4 and TRBJ1-6; the D gene is possibly TRBD1 (5 bases). This CDR3 spans 13 amino acids. The V end lost 5 bases, the J end lost 7 bases, and 9 bases lay between the germline ends. The CDR3 sequence is CASSTDSNSPLHF. The CDR3 bases are TGTGCCAGCAGTACCGACAGCAATTCACCCCTCCACTTT.

This clone was counted at least ten times. V and J are TRBV7-9 and TRBJ2-7; 10 bases are shared with TRBD1. CDR3 size: 15 residues. CDR1 is SEHNR, CDR2 FQNEAQ, per germline (reference sequence). With 6 bases clipped from V and 7 bases from J, the junction kept 12 bases outside the gene matches. The chain's CDR3 is CASSPKGTGAWEQYF. CDR3 nucleotides: TGTGCCAGCAGTCCAAAGGGGACAGGGGCATGGGAGCAGTACTTC.

The V and J genes are TRBV21-1 and TRBJ1-2; the table's D call, TRBD1, has no DNA check behind it. TRBV21-1 is a pseudogene segment. The length of the CDR3 is 17 residues. The CDR3 here is CASSKGYAGGSFYGYTF. Written as DNA, the CDR3 is TGTGCCAGCAGCAAAGGCTATGCAGGGGGCTCTTTCTATGGCTACACCTTC.

The rearrangement joins TRBV13 to TRBJ1-6, with no clear D. Germline V gives CDR1 PRHDT, CDR2 FYEKMQ (reference sequence). CDR3 length: 14 amino acids. The V gene lost 5 bases and the J gene lost 8 bases, with 13 bases spanning the gap. This CDR3 is CASSVRTGYSPLHF. CDR3 bases: TGTGCCAGCAGCGTGAGAACGGGGTATTCACCCCTCCACTTT.

The chain links TRBV5-6 to TRBJ1-2, with a possible D match to TRBD1 (5 bases). V was shortened by 0 bases and J by 8 bases, with 17 bases between the two germline ends. The CDR3 is 15 residues long. The germline CDR1 and CDR2 sequences are SGHDT and YYEEEE. In nucleotides, the CDR3 is TGTGCCAGCAGCTTGGTCGAGGATGGGGGAGGAGGCTACACCTTC. It codes for CASSLVEDGGGGYTF.

The chain joins TRBV5-4 to TRBJ1-1, with a possible D match to TRBD1 (5 bases). Per germline, CDR1 SGHNT and CDR2 YYREEE (reference sequence). V lost 3 bases and J lost 1, with 10 bases in between. The CDR3 runs to 14 residues. CDR3 sequence (DNA): TGTGCCAGCAGCTCTGGGGGGGGGAACACTGAAGCTTTCTTT. Translated: CASSSGGGNTEAFF.